This TCR beta chain emerged from a study of OX40 agonist ivuxolimab in advanced cancers. Assay: immunoSEQ multiplex PCR; the TCRdb copy retains only in-frame clones and omits some. The sample carries tens of thousands of clones, 85% recorded once. This CDR3 region has 15 residues. Germline V gene lookup returns CDR1 SGHTA and CDR2 FQGTGA. V was pared by 5 bases and J by 7 bases, with 10 bases of the junction left unmatched. The TCR originated in an adult with an advanced solid tumor such as melanoma, head and neck, liver or kidney cancer. The chain recombines TRBV7-3 with TRBJ2-1; TRBD2 agrees at 8 bases. This specimen consisted of CD4+ or CD8+ T cells sorted from blood, obtained in a trial of the OX40 agonist ivuxolimab. CDR3: CASSPGSGARNEQFF. DNA for the CDR3: TGTGCCAGCAGCCCAGGTAGCGGGGCCCGGAATGAGCAGTTCTTC.